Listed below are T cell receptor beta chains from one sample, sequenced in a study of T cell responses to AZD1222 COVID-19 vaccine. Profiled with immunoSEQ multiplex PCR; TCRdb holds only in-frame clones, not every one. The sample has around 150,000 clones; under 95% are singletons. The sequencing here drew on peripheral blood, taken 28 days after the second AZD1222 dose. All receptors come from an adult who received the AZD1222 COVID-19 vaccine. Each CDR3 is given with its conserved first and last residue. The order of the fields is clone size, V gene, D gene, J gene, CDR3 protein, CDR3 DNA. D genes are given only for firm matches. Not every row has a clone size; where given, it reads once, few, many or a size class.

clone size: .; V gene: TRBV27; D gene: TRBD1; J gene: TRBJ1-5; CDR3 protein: CASSSGQGKYQPQHF; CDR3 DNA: TGTGCCAGCAGTTCGGGACAGGGAAAATATCAGCCCCAGCATTTT
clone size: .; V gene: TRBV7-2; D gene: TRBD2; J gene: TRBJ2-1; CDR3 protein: CASSLQGLAGAGEQFF; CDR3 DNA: TGTGCCAGCAGCTTACAAGGGCTAGCGGGAGCAGGGGAGCAGTTCTTC
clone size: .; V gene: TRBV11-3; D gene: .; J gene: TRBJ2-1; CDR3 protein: CASSLAGVSILEQFF; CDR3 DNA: TGTGCCAGCAGCTTAGCAGGGGTCAGCATACTTGAGCAGTTCTTC
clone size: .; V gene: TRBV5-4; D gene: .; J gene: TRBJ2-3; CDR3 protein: CASSPGLSTDTQYF; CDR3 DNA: TGTGCCAGCAGCCCGGGACTTAGCACAGATACGCAGTATTTT
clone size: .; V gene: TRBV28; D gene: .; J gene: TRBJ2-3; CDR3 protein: CASSPAGGGDTQYF; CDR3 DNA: TGTGCCAGCAGTCCTGCGGGTGGAGGAGATACGCAGTATTTT
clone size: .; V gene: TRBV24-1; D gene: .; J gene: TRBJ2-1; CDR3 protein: CATSDFDSGRVGYNEQFF; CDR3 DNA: TGTGCCACCAGTGATTTTGACAGCGGCCGAGTGGGTTACAATGAGCAGTTCTTC
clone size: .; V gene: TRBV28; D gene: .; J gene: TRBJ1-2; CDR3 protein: CASSLKGYGYTF; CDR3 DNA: TGTGCCAGCAGTTTGAAGGGCTATGGCTACACCTTC
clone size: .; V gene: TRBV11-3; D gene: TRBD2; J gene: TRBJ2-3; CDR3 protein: CASSSGLAGPLGDTQYF; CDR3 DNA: TGTGCCAGCAGCTCAGGACTAGCGGGACCCCTGGGAGATACGCAGTATTTT
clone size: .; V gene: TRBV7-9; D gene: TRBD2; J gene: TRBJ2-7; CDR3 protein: CASSPRGGERDEQYF; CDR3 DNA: TGTGCCAGCAGCCCCCGGGGGGGGGAGAGGGACGAGCAGTACTTC
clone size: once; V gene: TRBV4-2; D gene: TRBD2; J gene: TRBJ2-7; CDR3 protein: CASSQGSSGRARYEQYF; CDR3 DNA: TGTGCCAGCAGCCAAGGGTCTAGCGGGAGGGCCAGGTACGAGCAGTACTTC
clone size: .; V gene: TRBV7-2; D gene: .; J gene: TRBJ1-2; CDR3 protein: CASSPPDAAYDYTF; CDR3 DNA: TGTGCCAGCAGCCCCCCGGACGCGGCGTATGACTACACCTTC
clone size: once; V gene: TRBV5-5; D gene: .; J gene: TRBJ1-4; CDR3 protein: CASSWGLAGSLFF; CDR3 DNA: TGTGCCAGCAGCTGGGGACTGGCCGGGTCACTGTTTTTT
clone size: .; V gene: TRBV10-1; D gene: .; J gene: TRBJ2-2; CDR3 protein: CASSESTGLNTGELFF; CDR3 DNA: TGCGCCAGCAGTGAGTCGACAGGACTCAACACCGGGGAGCTGTTTTTT
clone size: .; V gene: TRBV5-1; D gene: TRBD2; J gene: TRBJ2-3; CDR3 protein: CASSLERTSGTYTDTQYF; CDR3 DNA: TGCGCCAGCAGCCTCGAGCGGACTAGCGGGACCTACACAGATACGCAGTATTTT
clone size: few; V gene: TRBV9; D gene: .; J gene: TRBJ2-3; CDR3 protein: CASSVATTGADTQYF; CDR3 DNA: TGTGCCAGCAGCGTAGCTACTACAGGCGCAGATACGCAGTATTTT
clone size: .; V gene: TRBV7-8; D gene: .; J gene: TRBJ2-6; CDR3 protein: CASSRNHRDYSGANVLTF; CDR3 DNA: TGTGCCAGCAGCCGGAATCACAGAGATTACTCTGGGGCCAACGTCCTGACTTTC
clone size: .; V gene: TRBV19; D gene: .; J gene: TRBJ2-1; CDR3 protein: CASSRATNYNEQFF; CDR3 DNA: TGTGCCAGTAGTCGGGCTACCAATTACAATGAGCAGTTCTTC
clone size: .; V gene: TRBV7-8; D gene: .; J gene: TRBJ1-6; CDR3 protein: CASSLADVDSPLHF; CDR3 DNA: TGTGCCAGCAGCTTAGCGGATGTGGATTCACCCCTCCACTTT
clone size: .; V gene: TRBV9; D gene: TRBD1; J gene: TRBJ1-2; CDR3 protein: CASSPRQGAHYGYTF; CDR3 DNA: TGTGCCAGCAGCCCGAGACAGGGGGCCCACTATGGCTACACCTTC
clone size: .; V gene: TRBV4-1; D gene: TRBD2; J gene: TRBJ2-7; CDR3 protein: CASSQRESGRTLYEQYF; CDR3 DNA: TGCGCCAGCAGCCAGAGGGAAAGCGGGAGAACACTCTACGAGCAGTACTTC
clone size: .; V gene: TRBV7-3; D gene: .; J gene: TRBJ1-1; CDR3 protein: CASSTRGKNTEAFF; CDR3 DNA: TGTGCCAGCAGCACCCGGGGCAAGAACACTGAAGCTTTCTTT
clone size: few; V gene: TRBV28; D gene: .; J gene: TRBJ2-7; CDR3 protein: CASSLQKYEQYF; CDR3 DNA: TGTGCCAGCAGTTTACAGAAATACGAGCAGTACTTC
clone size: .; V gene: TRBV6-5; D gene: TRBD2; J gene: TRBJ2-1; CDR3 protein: CASTGTSGIEQFF; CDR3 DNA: TGTGCCAGTACCGGGACTAGCGGGATAGAGCAGTTCTTC
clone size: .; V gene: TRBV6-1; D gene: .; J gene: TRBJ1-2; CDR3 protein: CASSEGQTGYGYTF; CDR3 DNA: TGTGCCAGCAGCGAAGGACAGACTGGCTATGGCTACACCTTC
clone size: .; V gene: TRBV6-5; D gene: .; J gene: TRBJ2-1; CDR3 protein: CASKIGWSSYNEQFF; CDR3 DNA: TGTGCCAGCAAAATAGGGTGGAGCTCCTACAATGAGCAGTTCTTC
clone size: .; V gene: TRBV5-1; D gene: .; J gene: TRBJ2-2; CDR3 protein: CASSPGVPLLNTGELFF; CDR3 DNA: TGCGCCAGCAGCCCAGGGGTTCCCTTACTGAACACCGGGGAGCTGTTTTTT
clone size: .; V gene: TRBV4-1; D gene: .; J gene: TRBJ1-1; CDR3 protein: CASSYDGAATEAFF; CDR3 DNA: TGCGCCAGCAGCTACGACGGGGCGGCCACTGAAGCTTTCTTT
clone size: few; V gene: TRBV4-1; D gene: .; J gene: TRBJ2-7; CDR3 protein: CASSHTVGGPYEQYF; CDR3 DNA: TGCGCCAGCAGCCACACCGTGGGAGGTCCCTACGAGCAGTACTTC
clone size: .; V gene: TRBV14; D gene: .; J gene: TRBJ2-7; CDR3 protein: CASSQGGASPYEQYF; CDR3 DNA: TGTGCCAGCAGCCAAGGGGGGGCCAGTCCGTACGAGCAGTACTTC
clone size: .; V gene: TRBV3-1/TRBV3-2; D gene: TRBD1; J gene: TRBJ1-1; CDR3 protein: CASSQSIDRGETEAFF; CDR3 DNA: TGTGCCAGCAGCCAATCAATAGACAGGGGGGAAACTGAAGCTTTCTTT
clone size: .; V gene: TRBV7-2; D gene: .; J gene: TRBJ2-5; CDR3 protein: CASSLGGIQETQYF; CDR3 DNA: TGTGCCAGCAGCTTAGGAGGGATCCAAGAGACCCAGTACTTC
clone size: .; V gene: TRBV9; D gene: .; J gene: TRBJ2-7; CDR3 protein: CASSPTKKSRAYEQYF; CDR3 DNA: TGTGCCAGCAGCCCCACCAAAAAGAGCAGGGCCTACGAGCAGTACTTC
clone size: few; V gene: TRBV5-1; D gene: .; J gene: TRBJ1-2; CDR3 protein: CASSFPGPPGDEGGYTF; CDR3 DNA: TGCGCCAGCAGCTTCCCCGGACCCCCCGGGGATGAAGGGGGCTACACCTTC
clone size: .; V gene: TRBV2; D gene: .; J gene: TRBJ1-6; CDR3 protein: CASSELSHKGNSPLHF; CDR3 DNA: TGTGCCAGCAGTGAATTGTCTCACAAGGGGAATTCACCCCTCCACTTT
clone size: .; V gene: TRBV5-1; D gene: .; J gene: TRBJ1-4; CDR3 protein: CASSPAGPVNEKLFF; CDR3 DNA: TGCGCCAGCAGCCCGGCCGGGCCAGTTAATGAAAAACTGTTTTTT
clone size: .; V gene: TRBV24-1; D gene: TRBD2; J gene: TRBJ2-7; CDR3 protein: CATSDSPHSGRVSYEQYF; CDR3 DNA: TGTGCCACCAGTGATTCTCCTCATAGCGGGAGAGTCTCCTACGAGCAGTACTTC
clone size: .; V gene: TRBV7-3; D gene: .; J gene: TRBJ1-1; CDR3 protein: CASRYQEHTEAFF; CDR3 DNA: TGTGCCAGCAGATATCAGGAACACACTGAAGCTTTCTTT
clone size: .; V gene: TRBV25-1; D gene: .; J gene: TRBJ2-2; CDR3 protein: CASSELRGYTGELFF; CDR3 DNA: TGTGCCAGCAGTGAGTTAAGGGGATACACCGGGGAGCTGTTTTTT
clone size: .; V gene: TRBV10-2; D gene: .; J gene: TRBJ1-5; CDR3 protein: CASSERLYQPQHF; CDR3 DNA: TGCGCCAGCAGTGAGCGGTTGTATCAGCCCCAGCATTTT
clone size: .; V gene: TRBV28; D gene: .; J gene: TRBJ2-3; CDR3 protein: CASSLPLGGQSFDPDTQYF; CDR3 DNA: TGTGCCAGCAGTCTGCCCCTCGGGGGGCAATCGTTTGACCCAGATACGCAGTATTTT
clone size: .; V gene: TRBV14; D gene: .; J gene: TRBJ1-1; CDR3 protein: CASSHRGVWHTEAFF; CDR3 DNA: TGTGCCAGCAGCCATAGGGGCGTCTGGCATACTGAAGCTTTCTTT
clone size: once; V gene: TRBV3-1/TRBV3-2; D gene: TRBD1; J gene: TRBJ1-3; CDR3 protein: CASSRRDSSGNTIYF; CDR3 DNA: TGTGCCAGCAGCCGCCGGGACAGCTCTGGAAACACCATATATTTT
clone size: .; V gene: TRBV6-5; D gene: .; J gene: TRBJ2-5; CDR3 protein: CASSLIQARETQYF; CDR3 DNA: TGTGCCAGCAGCCTGATTCAGGCGCGAGAGACCCAGTACTTC
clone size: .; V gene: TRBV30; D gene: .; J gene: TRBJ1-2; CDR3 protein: CACHYGYTF; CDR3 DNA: TGTGCCTGTCACTATGGCTACACCTTC
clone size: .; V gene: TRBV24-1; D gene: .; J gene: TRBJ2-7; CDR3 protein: CATSAPGSSEQYF; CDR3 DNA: TGTGCCACCAGTGCCCCGGGGAGTTCCGAGCAGTACTTC
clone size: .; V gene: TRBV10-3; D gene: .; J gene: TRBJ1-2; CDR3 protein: CAIRDLTGPRGYGYTF; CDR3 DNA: TGTGCCATCAGAGACTTAACAGGCCCCCGAGGCTATGGCTACACCTTC
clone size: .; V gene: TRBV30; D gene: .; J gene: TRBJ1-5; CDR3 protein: CAWSVPYQPQHF; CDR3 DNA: TGTGCCTGGAGTGTACCTTATCAGCCCCAGCATTTT
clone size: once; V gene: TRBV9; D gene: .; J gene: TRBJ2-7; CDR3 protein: CASSVIPGEGEQYF; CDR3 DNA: TGTGCCAGCAGCGTAATCCCAGGGGAAGGGGAGCAGTACTTC